This TCR beta chain was sequenced for a study of blood T cell repertoires in COVID-19. This CDR3 spans 15 amino acids. CDR1 and CDR2 (germline): KGHDR, SFDVKD. The germline V and J ends were trimmed by 4 bases and 7 bases, with 16 bases remaining between them. Repertoires were generated with immunoSEQ multiplex PCR, while TCRdb's copy carries only in-frame clones and drops some. The sample includes some 260,000 clones, over 80% seen only once; the top ten take 1.5% to 2%. This sequence joins TRBV24-1 and TRBJ2-1, with D possibly being TRBD1 (5 bases). This clonotype originated in a woman aged 18-29 years who had recovered from COVID-19. Sequencing was carried out using PBMCs or T cells enriched from blood (not recorded which). The CDR3 spells CATSDPDSLGNEQFF. The CDR3 DNA sequence: TGTGCCACCAGTGACCCTGACAGTCTGGGGAATGAGCAGTTCTTC.